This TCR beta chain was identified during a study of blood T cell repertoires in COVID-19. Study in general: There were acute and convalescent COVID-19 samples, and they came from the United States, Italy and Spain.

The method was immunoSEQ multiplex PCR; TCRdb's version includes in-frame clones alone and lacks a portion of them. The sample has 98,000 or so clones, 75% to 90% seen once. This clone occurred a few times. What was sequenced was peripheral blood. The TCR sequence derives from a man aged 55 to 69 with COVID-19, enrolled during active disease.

CDR3 region: CASSQVGRYDGYTF. In DNA, the CDR3 is TGTGCCAGCAGCCAAGTGGGGCGATACGATGGCTACACCTTC. V is TRBV14 and J is TRBJ1-2; TRBD1 might be the D (5 bases). The length of the CDR3 is 14 residues. Deletions cut 1 base from V and 6 bases from J, with 12 bases between. Germline CDR1 reads SGHDN; CDR2 reads FVKESK. Full variable domain (rest looked up from reference TRBV14 and TRBJ1-2): EAGVTQFPSHSVIEKGQTVTLRCDPISGHDNLYWYRRVMGKEIKFLLHFVKESKQDESGMPNNRFLAERTGGTYSTLKVQPAELEDSGVYFCASSQVGRYDGYTFGSGTRLTVV.